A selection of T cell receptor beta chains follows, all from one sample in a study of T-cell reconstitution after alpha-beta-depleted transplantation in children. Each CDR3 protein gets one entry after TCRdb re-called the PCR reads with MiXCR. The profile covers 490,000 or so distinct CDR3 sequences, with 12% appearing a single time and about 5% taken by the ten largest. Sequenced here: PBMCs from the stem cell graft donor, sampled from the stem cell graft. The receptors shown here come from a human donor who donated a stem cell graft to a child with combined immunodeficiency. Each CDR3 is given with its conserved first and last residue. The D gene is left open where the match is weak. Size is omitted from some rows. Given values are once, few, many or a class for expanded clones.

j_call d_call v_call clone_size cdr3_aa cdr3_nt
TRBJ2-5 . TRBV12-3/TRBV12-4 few CASSLEGGDQETQYF TGTGCCAGCAGTTTAGAAGGCGGGGATCAAGAGACCCAGTACTTC
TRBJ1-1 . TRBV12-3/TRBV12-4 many CASRLSGFVSTEAFF TGTGCCAGCAGACTCTCAGGGTTTGTAAGCACTGAAGCTTTCTTT
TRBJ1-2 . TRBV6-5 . CASSYSTETYGYTF TGTGCCAGCAGTTACTCGACCGAGACCTATGGCTACACCTTC
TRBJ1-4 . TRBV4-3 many CASSQDTSRKEKLFF TGCGCCAGCAGCCAAGATACGAGTCGCAAGGAAAAACTGTTTTTT
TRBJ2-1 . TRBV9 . CASTPSGAVSYNEQFF TGTGCCAGCACCCCCTCAGGGGCAGTCTCCTACAATGAGCAGTTCTTC
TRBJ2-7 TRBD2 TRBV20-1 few CSAEPAAGGYTYEQYF TGCAGTGCTGAACCAGCAGCGGGAGGGTATACCTACGAGCAGTACTTC
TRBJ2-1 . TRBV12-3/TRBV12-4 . CASSLRSSGNEQFF TGTGCCAGCAGTTTGAGGTCGTCTGGGAATGAGCAGTTCTTC
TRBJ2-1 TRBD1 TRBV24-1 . CATSDFGTGGNNEQFF TGTGCCACCAGTGATTTCGGGACAGGGGGAAACAATGAGCAGTTCTTC
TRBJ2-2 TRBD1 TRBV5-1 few CASSSGQRTGELFF TGCGCCAGCAGCTCGGGACAGAGGACCGGGGAGCTGTTTTTT
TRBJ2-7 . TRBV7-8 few CASSLLASPGEQYF TGTGCCAGCAGCTTACTAGCGTCCCCGGGTGAGCAGTACTTC
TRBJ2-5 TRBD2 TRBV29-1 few CSVEQMTSGSGETQYF TGCAGCGTTGAGCAAATGACTAGCGGGAGTGGAGAGACCCAGTACTTC
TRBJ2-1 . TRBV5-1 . CASSPAGYEQFF TGCGCCAGCAGCCCGGCGGGGTATGAGCAGTTCTTC
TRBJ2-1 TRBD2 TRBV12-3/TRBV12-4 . CASTITSGTYNEQFF TGTGCCAGCACCATAACTAGCGGGACCTACAATGAGCAGTTCTTC
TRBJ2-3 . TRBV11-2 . CASSLVVRTDTQYF TGTGCCAGCAGCTTAGTAGTGCGCACAGATACGCAGTATTTT
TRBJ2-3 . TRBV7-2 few CASSLDRTTPLTQYF TGTGCCAGCAGCTTGGATAGGACCACACCACTTACGCAGTATTTT
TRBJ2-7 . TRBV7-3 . CASSPLERAYEQYF TGTGCCAGCAGCCCGCTGGAGCGGGCCTACGAGCAGTACTTC
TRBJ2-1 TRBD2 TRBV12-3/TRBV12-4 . CASSSTRGGQQFF TGTGCCAGCAGTTCGACACGGGGGGGCCAGCAGTTCTTC
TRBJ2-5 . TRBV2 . CASSEALRTVQETQYF TGTGCCAGCAGTGAAGCGCTGAGGACAGTCCAAGAGACCCAGTACTTC
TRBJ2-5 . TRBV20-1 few CSARKGRGPQETQYF TGCAGTGCTAGAAAGGGTCGGGGGCCCCAAGAGACCCAGTACTTC
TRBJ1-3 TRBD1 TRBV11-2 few CASSFNRGSGNTIYF TGTGCCAGCAGCTTTAACAGGGGATCAGGAAACACCATATATTTT
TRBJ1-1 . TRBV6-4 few CASRQTDEPHFGAFF TGTGCCAGCAGACAAACGGACGAACCCCATTTTGGAGCTTTCTTT
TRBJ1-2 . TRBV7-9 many CASSLGVKGAGYTF TGTGCCAGCAGCCTAGGAGTGAAGGGCGCGGGCTACACCTTC
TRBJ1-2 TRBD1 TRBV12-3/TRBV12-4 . CASSETGGFYGYTF TGTGCCAGCAGTGAGACAGGGGGCTTTTATGGCTACACCTTC
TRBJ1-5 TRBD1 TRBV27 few CASRSTGTADNQPQHF TGTGCCAGCAGGTCTACAGGGACAGCAGACAATCAGCCCCAGCATTTT
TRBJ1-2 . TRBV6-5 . CASSYSISGYGYTF TGTGCCAGCAGTTACTCGATCTCCGGCTATGGCTACACCTTC
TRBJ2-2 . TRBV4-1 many CASSQTNTGELFF TGCGCCAGCAGCCAGACGAACACCGGGGAGCTGTTTTTT
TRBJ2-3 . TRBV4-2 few CASKDASTDTQYF TGTGCCAGCAAAGACGCGAGCACAGATACGCAGTATTTT
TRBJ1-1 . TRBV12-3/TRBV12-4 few CASSKSGYTEAFF TGTGCCAGCAGTAAATCTGGATACACTGAAGCTTTCTTT
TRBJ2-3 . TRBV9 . CASSVDGTTDTQYF TGTGCCAGCAGCGTAGATGGCACCACAGATACGCAGTATTTT
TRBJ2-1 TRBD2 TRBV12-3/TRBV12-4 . CASTAGTRSSYNEQFF TGTGCCAGCACCGCAGGGACTAGGAGCTCCTACAATGAGCAGTTCTTC
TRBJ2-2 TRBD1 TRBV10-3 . CAIKTDRDDTGELFF TGTGCCATCAAGACGGACAGGGACGACACCGGGGAGCTGTTTTTT
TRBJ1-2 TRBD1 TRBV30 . CAWSVQGGYYGYTF TGTGCCTGGAGTGTACAGGGGGGATACTATGGCTACACCTTC
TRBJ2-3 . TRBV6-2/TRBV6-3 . CASTQLGEQDTQYF TGTGCCAGCACCCAATTGGGGGAGCAAGATACGCAGTATTTT
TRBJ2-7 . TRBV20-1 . CSARGLWDEQYF TGCAGTGCTAGGGGACTTTGGGACGAGCAGTACTTC
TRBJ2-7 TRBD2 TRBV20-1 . CSAGLAGGPYEQYF TGCAGTGCTGGGCTAGCGGGAGGCCCCTACGAGCAGTACTTC
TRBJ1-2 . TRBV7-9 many CASSLVGDGYTF TGTGCCAGCAGCTTAGTTGGGGATGGCTACACCTTC
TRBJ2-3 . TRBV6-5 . CASSYSRSYTQYF TGTGCCAGCAGTTACTCTAGATCCTATACGCAGTATTTT
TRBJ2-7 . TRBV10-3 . CAIRDGGSYEQYF TGTGCCATCAGAGACGGGGGATCCTACGAGCAGTACTTC
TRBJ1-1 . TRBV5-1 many CASSLGQMNTEAFF TGCGCCAGCAGCCTAGGACAGATGAACACTGAAGCTTTCTTT
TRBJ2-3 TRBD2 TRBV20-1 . CSAREGTSGSTDTQYF TGCAGTGCTAGAGAGGGGACTAGCGGAAGCACAGATACGCAGTATTTT
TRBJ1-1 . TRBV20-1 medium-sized CSARDQTDTEAFF TGCAGTGCTAGAGATCAGACAGACACTGAAGCTTTCTTT
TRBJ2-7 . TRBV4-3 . CASSQVALGPREQYF TGCGCCAGCAGCCAAGTCGCCCTCGGGCCGAGGGAGCAGTACTTC
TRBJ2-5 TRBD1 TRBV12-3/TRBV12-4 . CASSTGGQGLRWETQYF TGTGCCAGCAGTACGGGGGGACAGGGTTTGAGGTGGGAGACCCAGTACTTC
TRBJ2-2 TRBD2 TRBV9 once CASGETSGSTGELFF TGTGCCAGCGGAGAGACTAGCGGGAGCACCGGGGAGCTGTTTTTT